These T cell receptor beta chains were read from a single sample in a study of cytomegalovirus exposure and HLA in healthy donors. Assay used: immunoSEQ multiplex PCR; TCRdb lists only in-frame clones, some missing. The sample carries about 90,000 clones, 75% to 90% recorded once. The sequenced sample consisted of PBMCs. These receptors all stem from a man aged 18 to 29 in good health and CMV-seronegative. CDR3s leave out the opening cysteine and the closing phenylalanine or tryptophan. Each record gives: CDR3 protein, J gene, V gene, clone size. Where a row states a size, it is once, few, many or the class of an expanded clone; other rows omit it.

ASSLTGSYEQY | TRBJ2-7 | TRBV28 | NA
ASSLDRGTNEKLF | TRBJ1-4 | TRBV7-6 | NA
ASSLVPGTDTQY | TRBJ2-3 | TRBV7-2 | NA
ASSSITQGSDTQY | TRBJ2-3 | TRBV7-3 | NA
ASSPVLAGYNNEQF | TRBJ2-1 | TRBV9 | NA
ATGGPNYNEQF | TRBJ2-1 | TRBV6-5 | few
ARARSTGRETQY | TRBJ2-5 | TRBV5-3 | once
ASSGDRGRETDTQY | TRBJ2-3 | TRBV5-1 | NA
ASSSQGGYT | TRBJ1-2 | TRBV18 | NA
ASSVATGDGRFNTEAF | TRBJ1-1 | TRBV9 | NA
ASSITAKIRGAQY | TRBJ2-5 | TRBV19 | NA
ASSLGADQETQY | TRBJ2-5 | TRBV7-3 | NA
ASSLSSGNQPQH | TRBJ1-5 | TRBV5-1 | NA
SAVTIEQF | TRBJ2-1 | TRBV20-1 | NA
ASSRGGTPTSNQPQH | TRBJ1-5 | TRBV21-1 | NA
ASSHADTSGEQY | TRBJ2-5 | TRBV4-3 | NA
ASSLPPGQATTEAF | TRBJ1-1 | TRBV28 | NA
ASSYRLAGAYEQY | NA | TRBV7-2 | NA
AWNGLAGFNEQF | TRBJ2-1 | TRBV30 | NA